A selection of T cell receptor beta chains follows, all from one sample in a study of shared clonotypes between healthy human individuals. Clones were read by immunoSEQ multiplex PCR, and TCRdb kept only the in-frame ones, dropping some. Here the sample spans 800,000 or so clones, around 96% being singletons. The specimen sequenced was naive CD8+ T cells sorted from blood. The receptors shown here come from a man aged 30 to 39 in good health. CDR3s include the opening cysteine and the closing phenylalanine or tryptophan. A D gene is named only where the DNA matches it firmly. Only some rows state a clone size, as once, few, many or a class for expanded clones.

TRBD2	TRBV7-9	NA	TRBJ2-5	CASSLAPLAGLEETQYF	TGTGCCAGCAGCTTAGCCCCACTAGCGGGGTTGGAAGAGACCCAGTACTTC
TRBD1	TRBV19	NA	TRBJ2-3	CASRGSRGPIRGDTQYF	TGTGCCAGTAGAGGTTCAAGGGGGCCGATTCGGGGAGATACGCAGTATTTT
TRBD2	TRBV25-1	once	TRBJ2-1	CASSLAGANEQFF	TGTGCCAGCAGCCTAGCGGGAGCTAATGAGCAGTTCTTC
NA	TRBV7-8	NA	TRBJ1-1	CASSLAGRNTEAFF	TGTGCCAGCAGCTTAGCTGGGCGGAACACTGAAGCTTTCTTT
NA	TRBV9	NA	TRBJ2-2	CASSVEPTSGAGELFF	TGTGCCAGCAGCGTAGAACCCACCTCTGGCGCCGGGGAGCTGTTTTTT
NA	TRBV9	NA	TRBJ1-3	CASSDNSGNTIYF	TGTGCCAGCAGCGACAACTCTGGAAACACCATATATTTT
TRBD2	TRBV6-5	NA	TRBJ2-3	CASSTWGLETDTQYF	TGTGCCAGCAGTACCTGGGGACTAGAAACAGATACGCAGTATTTT
TRBD2	TRBV19	NA	TRBJ2-1	CASSPAGGPGYEQFF	TGTGCCAGTAGTCCAGCGGGAGGGCCTGGGTATGAGCAGTTCTTC
TRBD2	TRBV27	NA	TRBJ2-7	CASSLSGGRGRIPTEQYF	TGTGCCAGCAGTTTATCAGGTGGGAGGGGACGGATCCCCACCGAGCAGTACTTC
NA	TRBV18	once	TRBJ1-1	CASSPPIGLVGNTEAFF	TGTGCCAGCTCACCACCGATAGGGCTAGTTGGGAACACTGAAGCTTTCTTT
TRBD1	TRBV5-1	NA	TRBJ2-1	CASSYLTGQGRNEQFF	TGCGCCAGCAGCTACCTTACGGGACAGGGGAGGAATGAGCAGTTCTTC
NA	TRBV9	NA	TRBJ1-5	CASSVGIGRVGQPQHF	TGTGCCAGCAGCGTAGGAATTGGGAGGGTCGGGCAGCCCCAGCATTTT
TRBD2	TRBV9	few	TRBJ2-2	CASSALAGVVGGELFF	TGTGCCAGCAGCGCACTAGCGGGAGTCGTTGGCGGGGAGCTGTTTTTT
NA	TRBV12-2	NA	TRBJ2-3	CASRLGTFDTQYF	TGTGCAAGTCGCTTAGGGACCTTTGATACGCAGTATTTT
NA	TRBV7-9	NA	TRBJ1-5	CASSDPGTNQPQHF	TGTGCCAGCAGCGACCCAGGGACGAATCAGCCCCAGCATTTT
NA	TRBV14	NA	TRBJ2-3	CASSQETRGGLVTDTQYF	TGTGCCAGCAGCCAAGAGACGAGGGGGGGGCTAGTCACAGATACGCAGTATTTT
NA	TRBV20-1	once	TRBJ2-5	CSAPGGETQYF	TGCAGTGCCCCAGGAGGGGAGACCCAGTACTTC
NA	TRBV4-2	NA	TRBJ2-1	CASSQASAFSYNEQFF	TGTGCCAGCAGCCAAGCATCGGCTTTCTCCTACAATGAGCAGTTCTTC
TRBD1	TRBV11-2	NA	TRBJ2-1	CASSFLSGQVLNEQFF	TGTGCCAGCAGCTTCCTCTCAGGACAGGTTTTAAATGAGCAGTTCTTC
NA	TRBV19	few	TRBJ2-5	CASSVPQDGEPTQYF	TGTGCCAGTAGTGTACCCCAGGACGGCGAACCGACCCAGTACTTC
TRBD2	TRBV30	NA	TRBJ2-7	CAWSHSSGALYEQYF	TGTGCCTGGAGTCATTCTAGCGGCGCCCTTTACGAGCAGTACTTC
TRBD2	TRBV4-3	NA	TRBJ2-1	CASSQGVSGKTYNEQFF	TGCGCCAGCAGCCAAGGTGTTAGCGGGAAGACCTACAATGAGCAGTTCTTC
NA	TRBV7-9	NA	TRBJ2-2	CASSPSRWELFF	TGTGCCAGCAGCCCTTCTAGATGGGAGCTGTTTTTT
TRBD1	TRBV29-1	NA	TRBJ2-7	CSVDIGGRAEQYF	TGCAGCGTTGACATAGGGGGCAGGGCCGAGCAGTACTTC
NA	TRBV10-1	NA	TRBJ2-7	CASSEHNSDLYF	TGCGCCAGCAGTGAACATAATTCAGACCTGTACTTC
NA	TRBV7-9	NA	TRBJ2-1	CASSGQHGPYYNEQFF	TGTGCCAGCAGCGGACAACACGGGCCCTACTACAATGAGCAGTTCTTC